The T cell receptor beta chain under discussion was sequenced for a study of technical replicates of blood from a handful of donors. TCRdb's table, derived via immunoSEQ multiplex PCR, lists solely in-frame clones and lacks some. The table includes roughly 71,000 clones, around 95% detected once. J lost 4 bases, V lost 6 bases, and 5 bases had no gene match. The CDR3 runs to 13 residues. Germline V gene lookup returns CDR1 MNHNS and CDR2 SASEGT. The chain has TRBV6-1 and TRBJ1-1; 7 bases match TRBD1. The sequenced sample was T cells isolated from PBMCs. This receptor was identified in a human donor in good health. CDR3: CASRPQGSTEAFF. CDR3 nucleotides: TGTGCCAGCAGGCCACAGGGGAGCACTGAAGCTTTCTTT.